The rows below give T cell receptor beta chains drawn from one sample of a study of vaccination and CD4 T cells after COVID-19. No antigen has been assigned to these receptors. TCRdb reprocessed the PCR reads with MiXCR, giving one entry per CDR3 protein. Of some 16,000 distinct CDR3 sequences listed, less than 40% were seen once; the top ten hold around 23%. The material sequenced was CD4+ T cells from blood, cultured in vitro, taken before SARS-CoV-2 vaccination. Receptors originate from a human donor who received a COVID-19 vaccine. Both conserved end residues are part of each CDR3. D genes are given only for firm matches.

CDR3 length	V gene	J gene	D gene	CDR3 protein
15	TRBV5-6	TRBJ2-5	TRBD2	CASSFNSGGQETQYF
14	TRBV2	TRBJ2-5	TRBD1	CASRPDRGLQTQYF
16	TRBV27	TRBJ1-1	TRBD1	CASSPDRGGVNTEAFF
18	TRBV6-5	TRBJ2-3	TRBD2	CASSYSGVGSGGADTQYF
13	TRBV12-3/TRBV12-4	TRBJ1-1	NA	CASSLGVGTEAFF
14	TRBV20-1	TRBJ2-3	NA	CSATGPRTTDTQYF
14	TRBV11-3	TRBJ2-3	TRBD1	CASSLGTRGDTQYF
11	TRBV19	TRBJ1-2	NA	CASTGRYGYTF
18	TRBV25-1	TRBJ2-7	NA	CASSGPGTGTSHSLVQYF
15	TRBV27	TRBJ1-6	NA	CASSGGGWNNSPLHF
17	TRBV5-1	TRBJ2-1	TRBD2	CASSLVASGGQGNEQFF
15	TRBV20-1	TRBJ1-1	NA	CSASVTGGVNTEAFF
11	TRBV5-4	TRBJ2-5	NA	CASSLSETQYF
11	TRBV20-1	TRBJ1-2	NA	CSATLGYGYTF
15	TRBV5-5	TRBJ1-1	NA	CASSLGTDTHTEAFF
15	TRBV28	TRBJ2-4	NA	CASSFQGLAKNIQYF
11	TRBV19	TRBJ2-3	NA	CASSTTDTQYF
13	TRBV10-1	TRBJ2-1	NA	CASSESPYNEQFF
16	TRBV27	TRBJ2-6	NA	CASSFSVSTGANVLTF
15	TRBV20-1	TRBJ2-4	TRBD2	CSARDGAGGGNIQYF
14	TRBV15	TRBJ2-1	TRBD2	CATNSGGIYNEQFF
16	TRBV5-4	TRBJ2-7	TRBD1	CASSSTGGTGAYEQYF
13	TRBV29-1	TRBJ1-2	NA	CSARDPTNYGYTF
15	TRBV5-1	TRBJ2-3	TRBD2	CASRVAGGSTDTQYF
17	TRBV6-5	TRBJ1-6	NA	CASSYLPRQADNSPLHF
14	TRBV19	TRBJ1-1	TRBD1	CASRDRGRVGEAFF
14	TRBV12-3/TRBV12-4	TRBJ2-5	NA	CASSLNSHQETQYF
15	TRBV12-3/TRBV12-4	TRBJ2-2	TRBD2	CASRPLAGVGGELFF